This TCR beta chain was obtained from a study of blood T cell repertoires in COVID-19 (dated by TCRdb to about 2020). Context from the whole study: Samples from collaborators originated in the United States, Italy and Spain and spanned both the acute and convalescent phases of COVID-19. Subjects who had been exposed to COVID-19, were actively infected with it, or had recovered from it provided the deeply sampled blood TCRbeta repertoires that made up the dataset. The repertoires were made available in a free public database intended to serve as a resource for research on the immune response to SARS-CoV-2. Nearly every sample came with metadata listing a de-identified subject ID, COVID-19 status, age in years and sex. The prospective study material was composed of cDNA or gDNA derived from T cells, B-cell-depleted T cells, or PBMCs. The samples were drawn from two sources: the first 160 participants of the ongoing ImmuneRACE study, and approximately 1,300 subjects contributed by 6 global collaborators. Where available, HLA class I and class II types were taken from metadata supplied by the sample provider and were not determined by assay-based typing. The study at large found these results: The amount of clinical and demographic metadata varied by source and participant and was provided uncurated.

TCRbeta CDR3 regions were amplified from genomic DNA using the immunoSEQ Assay, a bias-controlled multiplex PCR. As for how the authors treated the data: Within the assay, amplification of reference gene primers was used to estimate how many nucleated cells each sample contained. To quantify the absolute abundance of each unique TCRbeta CDR3 rearrangement, sequence reads were collapsed and filtered. For each sample, productive Simpson clonality was calculated as the square root of Simpson's diversity index across productive rearrangements. TCRdb stores this immuneACCESS table with in-frame sequences only. Part of the clones is absent; in the studies checked, under half of the shortfall reflects unresolved V genes, and no reason is known for the rest. V, J and clone size reflect that table, while D and trimming were determined from the DNA. The sample profile shows over 600,000 clones; around 89% of them were found once. The top ten clones comprise roughly 0.25% of the sample.

Note on this clone: What antigen it recognizes has not been identified. Base qualities were left out, and no much larger clone turns up one base away.

The collaborating institutions used their own protocols to collect whole blood in K2EDTA tubes. For TCRbeta analysis, collaborator samples were shipped as frozen whole blood, as isolated PBMCs, or as DNA extracted from either sample type. From its cysteine to its phenylalanine, the CDR3 spans 18 amino acids. The read is trimmed to its CDR3 DNA, 54 bases read in frame from base 1. The germline V gene sets CDR1 to SGHRS and CDR2 to YFSETQ. V is reduced by 5 bases and J by 1 base, leaving a spacing of 24 bases between them. This sequence uses TRBV5-1 and TRBJ1-1, with the D gene not confidently named. Sequenced sample: peripheral blood. The clonotype was recovered from a woman aged 18-29 years with acute or convalescent COVID-19. The DNA sequence reads TGCGCCAGCAGTCTGATCCCCGGGAGATATCTCGCGAACACTGAAGCTTTCTTT. It translates to CASSLIPGRYLANTEAFF.